The text below deals with one T cell receptor beta chain. The sample belongs to a study of cytomegalovirus exposure and HLA in healthy donors. With V trimmed by 5 bases and J by 2 bases, 7 bases remained unmatched. This CDR3 has 17 residues. CDR1 and CDR2 (germline): SGHTA, FQGNSA. Primers included in the PCR were 60 Vbeta and 13 Jbeta primers. Clones were read by immunoSEQ multiplex PCR, and TCRdb kept only the in-frame ones, dropping some. The data show more than 85,000 clones, roughly three quarters seen once. Sequencing was performed on PBMCs. This clonotype was obtained from a female donor in good health and CMV-seronegative. V and J are TRBV7-2 and TRBJ1-5, with 12 bases aligning to TRBD1. CDR3 amino acids: CASSRGTGGLGNQPQHF. In nucleotides, the CDR3 is TGTGCCAGCAGCCGAGGGACAGGGGGCCTCGGCAATCAGCCCCAGCATTTT.